This record concerns one T cell receptor (beta chain) sequence. Its matching antigen is unknown. Sorted-subset replicate PCRs used about 190 ng of genomic DNA. This amount corresponded to about 30,000 T cell genomes. TCRdb's table, derived via immunoSEQ multiplex PCR, lists solely in-frame clones and lacks some. The sample shows some 2,400,000 clones, more than 90% of them seen only once. Donors, without exception, were Caucasian adults residing in Nashville, Tennessee. The sample originates from a study of shared clonotypes between healthy human individuals. Study-wide findings and caveats: The low donor count limited represented genetic and exposure-history diversity.

Germline V gene lookup returns CDR1 MDHEN and CDR2 SYDVKM. CDR3 length: 15 residues. The V and J ends lost 2 bases and 4 bases respectively, with 12 bases between them. Sequenced sample: naive CD4+ T cells sorted from blood. This sample's subset: CD45RA+ positively selected. The chain employs TRBV28 and TRBJ1-5, with D possibly matching TRBD1 (5 bases). The sequence came from a man between 18 and 35 years old in good health. CDR3 sequence reads: CASSLTGTFNQPQHF. The CDR3 coding sequence is TGTGCCAGCAGTTTAACCGGGACTTTTAATCAGCCCCAGCATTTT.